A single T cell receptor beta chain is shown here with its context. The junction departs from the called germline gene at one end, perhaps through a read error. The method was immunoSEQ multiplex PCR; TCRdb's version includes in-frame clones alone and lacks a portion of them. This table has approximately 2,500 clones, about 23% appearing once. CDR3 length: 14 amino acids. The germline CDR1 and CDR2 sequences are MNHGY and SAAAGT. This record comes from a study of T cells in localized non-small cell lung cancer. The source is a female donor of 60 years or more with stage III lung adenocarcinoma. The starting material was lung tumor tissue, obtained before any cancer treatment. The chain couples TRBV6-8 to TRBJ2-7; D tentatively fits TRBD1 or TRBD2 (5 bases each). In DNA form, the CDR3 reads TGTGCCATCAGTGGCTGGGGGAACGCCTACGAGCAGTACTTC. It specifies CAISGWGNAYEQYF.